Listed here are 25 T cell receptor beta chains from one sample, sequenced in a study of shared clonotypes between healthy human individuals. Only in-frame clones appear in the TCRdb table, and some are missing; sequencing was by immunoSEQ multiplex PCR. The repertoire consists of 2 million or so clones, with just under 95% occurring once and the leading ten covering 1% to 1.3%. The naive CD8 fraction comprised CD45RO-negative cells positively selected for CCR7 and excluded terminally differentiated effector memory CD45RA+ cells. Material for sequencing was naive CD8+ T cells sorted from blood. Every receptor here comes from a man between 18 and 35 years old in good health.

This clone was observed once. The J gene is TRBJ2-2, the V gene TRBV6-5; D remains unclear. This CDR3 region has 12 residues. The germline gives CDR1 MNHEY, CDR2 SVGAGI. V lost 4 bases and J 4 bases, leaving 4 bases between the germline ends. The CDR3 here is CASSWVTGELFF. In DNA form, the CDR3 reads TGTGCCAGCAGTTGGGTCACCGGGGAGCTGTTTTTT.

The chain carries TRBV29-1 and TRBJ1-5; no clear D. Germline values: CDR1 SQVTM, CDR2 ANQGSEA. Between the trimmed V and J ends, which lost 4 bases and 4 bases, there was a span of 17 bases. This CDR3 comprises 15 residues. The CDR3 reads CSVVDDKTRNQPQHF. The CDR3 DNA reads as TGCAGCGTTGTGGACGATAAAACTCGAAATCAGCCCCAGCATTTT.

The rearrangement joins TRBV7-8 to TRBJ2-1; the D is unclear. The germline V gene encodes CDR1 SGHVS and CDR2 FQNEAQ. The V and J ends lost 4 bases and 8 bases respectively, with 6 bases between them. CDR3 length: 11 residues. The CDR3 DNA is TGTGCCAGCAGCTCCCGGGATGAGCAGTTCTTC. Protein: CASSSRDEQFF. Supplemented by reference TRBV7-8 and TRBJ2-1, the full variable domain reads GAGVSQSPRYKVAKRGQDVALRCDPISGHVSLFWYQQALGQGPEFLTYFQNEAQLDKSGLPSDRFFAERPEGSVSTLKIQRTQQEDSAVYLCASSSRDEQFFGPGTRLTVL.

The CDR3 protein is CASSYSSPEAFF. The CDR3 coding sequence is TGTGCCAGCAGTTACTCGTCTCCTGAAGCTTTCTTT. The rearrangement joins TRBV6-6 to TRBJ1-1, with D uncertain. V shed 0 bases and J shed 6 bases, with 5 bases lying between them. Germline-derived CDR1 and CDR2 are MNHNY and SVGAGI (reference sequence). The CDR3 is made up of 12 amino acids.

The chain recombines TRBV28 with TRBJ1-4; D unclear. The ends were cut back, 3 bases at V and 8 bases at J, with 13 bases in the middle. From germline, CDR1 is MDHEN and CDR2 SYDVKM. This CDR3 contains 14 residues. The CDR3 region is CASSFVGIEEKLFF. The CDR3 nucleotides read TGTGCCAGCAGTTTTGTAGGGATAGAGGAAAAACTGTTTTTT.

Comment on this clone: This sample also contains other DNA sequences that code for the same CDR3. The chain carries TRBV5-1 and TRBJ2-7; 8 bases are shared with TRBD1. Germline lookup yields CDR1 SGHRS and CDR2 YFSETQ. The CDR3 is 13 amino acids. Losses at the gene ends were 3 bases for V and 4 bases for J; bases not matched to a gene: 3. The CDR3, as DNA: TGCGCCAGCAGCTATGGACAGGGTTACGAGCAGTACTTC. This sequence encodes CASSYGQGYEQYF.

The rearrangement joins TRBV5-5 to TRBJ1-4; D remains ambiguous. Trimming removed 4 bases from V and 7 bases from J, with 5 bases in between. The germline gives CDR1 SGHKS, CDR2 YYEKEE (reference sequence). This CDR3 has 11 residues. This CDR3 reads CASSIFEKLFF. The CDR3 coding sequence is TGTGCCAGCAGCATCTTTGAAAAACTGTTTTTT. The complete variable domain, with remaining parts taken from reference TRBV5-5 and TRBJ1-4, reads DAGVTQSPTHLIKTRGQQVTLRCSPISGHKSVSWYQQVLGQGPQFIFQYYEKEERGRGNFPDRFSARQFPNYSSELNVNALLLGDSALYLCASSIFEKLFFGSGTQLSVL.

The V and J genes are TRBV30 and TRBJ2-5, with 7 nucleotides matching TRBD1. V lost 2 bases to trimming and J lost 5 bases; unmatched junction nucleotides: 14. The CDR3 runs 16 residues. The germline V gene has CDR1 GTSNPN and CDR2 SVGIG (reference sequence). The CDR3 DNA reads as TGTGCCTGGAGTACAGGGGCCGGGACCCCGGGGGAGACCCAGTACTTC. This codes for CAWSTGAGTPGETQYF.

V and J are TRBV5-1 and TRBJ1-6; 7 nucleotides line up with TRBD1. V shed 0 bases, J shed 11 bases, and the junction held 8 bases outside the gene matches. CDR3 length: 15 amino acids. Germline V gene lookup returns CDR1 SGHRS and CDR2 YFSETQ. The CDR3 loop is CASSLGGTAPTPLHF. The CDR3 DNA is TGCGCCAGCAGCTTGGGGGGGACAGCACCTACACCCCTCCACTTT.

The chain carries TRBV6-5 and TRBJ2-2; D possibly matches TRBD1 or TRBD2 (5 bases each). The CDR3 runs 16 residues. CDR1 is MNHEY, CDR2 SVGAGI, per germline. Trimming removed 0 bases from V and 6 bases from J, with 14 bases in between. CDR3 coding DNA: TGTGCCAGCAGTTACTCGAGGAATATGGGACCCGGGGAGCTGTTTTTT. Protein sequence: CASSYSRNMGPGELFF.

The chain is built from TRBV6-5 and TRBJ2-5; 11 nucleotides align to TRBD1. The junction had 7 bases not matched to a gene; V was cut back by 5 bases and J by 5 bases. This CDR3 region has 15 residues. Germline V lookup: CDR1 MNHEY, CDR2 SVGAGI. This CDR3 is CASSQRDRGRETQYF. DNA for the CDR3: TGTGCCAGCAGTCAGCGGGACAGGGGGAGGGAGACCCAGTACTTC.

This clone was observed once. The V call is TRBV5-4, the J call TRBJ2-7; 8 nucleotides line up with TRBD1. Germline lookup yields CDR1 SGHNT and CDR2 YYREEE (reference sequence). V lost 4 bases and J lost 2; bases outside the gene matches: 5. The CDR3 totals 14 residues. As DNA, the CDR3 is TGTGCCAGCAGCCCCGGACAGGGTCCCTACGAGCAGTACTTC. This translates into CASSPGQGPYEQYF.

The chain is built from TRBV7-2 and TRBJ2-7; D is perhaps TRBD2 (6 bases). The CDR3 sequence is 15 residues long. Germline CDR1 SGHTA, CDR2 FQGNSA. The V end was cut by 3 bases, the J end by 2 bases, with 14 bases between. The CDR3 here is CASSFGPGGTYEQYF. The CDR3 DNA reads as TGTGCCAGCAGCTTCGGGCCCGGGGGTACCTACGAGCAGTACTTC.

The rearrangement links TRBV7-9 to TRBJ2-2, with 15 bases lining up with TRBD2. From germline, CDR1 is SEHNR and CDR2 FQNEAQ (reference sequence). The CDR3 runs 17 residues. Germline trimming cut 5 bases from V and 3 bases from J; bases unmatched to any gene: 4. The CDR3: CASSPGTSGGYTGELFF. In nucleotides, the CDR3 is TGTGCCAGCAGCCCCGGGACTAGCGGGGGGTACACCGGGGAGCTGTTTTTT.

Comment on this clone: Distinct nucleotide sequences in the sample also encode this CDR3. The V gene is TRBV5-4, the J gene TRBJ1-1; D ambiguous. CDR3 length equals 12 residues. The V and J ends lost 2 bases and 5 bases respectively, with 7 bases between them. Germline V lookup: CDR1 SGHNT, CDR2 YYREEE (reference sequence). This CDR3 reads CASSFSGTEAFF. DNA of the CDR3: TGTGCCAGCAGCTTCAGTGGGACTGAAGCTTTCTTT.

DNA of the CDR3: TGTGCCAGCAGCCCCGGACAGGGGGCAGCTGGCTACACCTTC. Amino acid sequence: CASSPGQGAAGYTF. This chain links TRBV11-2 with TRBJ1-2; 11 bases line up with TRBD1. This CDR3 has 14 amino acids. CDR1 is SGHAT, CDR2 FQNNGV, per germline. With V trimmed by 5 bases and J by 7 bases, 6 bases remained unmatched.

The chain's CDR3 is CASSPSGAGETQYF. The CDR3 DNA sequence: TGTGCCAGCAGCCCGAGTGGGGCGGGAGAGACCCAGTACTTC. V gene TRBV9 combines with J gene TRBJ2-5; D is perhaps TRBD1 or TRBD2 (5 bases each). Per the germline V gene, CDR1 is SGDLS and CDR2 is YYNGEE. The length of the CDR3 is 14 residues. The V and J ends lost 4 bases and 4 bases respectively, with 14 bases between them.

The chain recombines TRBV11-2 with TRBJ2-7, with TRBD1 matching 10 bases. Germline-derived CDR1 and CDR2 are SGHAT and FQNNGV. With 5 bases clipped from V and 0 bases from J, the junction kept 16 bases outside the gene matches. This CDR3 is 19 amino acids long. DNA for the CDR3: TGTGCCAGCAGCCCCGGACAGGGGGGTCCAGCGGGCCTCTCCTACGAGCAGTACTTC. Translating gives CASSPGQGGPAGLSYEQYF.

V usage is TRBV30 and J usage is TRBJ2-7; the D gene is possibly TRBD2 (6 bases). Germline CDR1 GTSNPN, CDR2 SVGIG (reference sequence). The CDR3 totals 14 residues. Trimming shortened V by 5 bases and J by 0 bases, and 14 bases separated the two germline ends. The CDR3 DNA reads as TGTGCCTGGGATCGGGGGAAGAGCTCCTACGAGCAGTACTTC. Translated: CAWDRGKSSYEQYF.

This chain uses TRBV2 with TRBJ2-3, with TRBD2 identical over 8 bases. Germline V gene sequence: CDR1 SNHLY, CDR2 FYNNEI. The V and J ends lost 5 bases and 6 bases, in that order; junction bases with no gene match: 10. The CDR3 consists of 15 residues. The CDR3 DNA is TGTGCCAGCAGTCAACGCACTAGCGGCGGGGATACGCAGTATTTT. Its protein product is CASSQRTSGGDTQYF.

This sequence joins TRBV29-1 and TRBJ1-2; TRBD1 might be the D (5 bases). V was clipped by 0 bases and J by 8 bases, with 10 bases between them. Germline V lookup: CDR1 SQVTM, CDR2 ANQGSEA. This CDR3 is 12 amino acids long. CDR3 amino acids: CSVEETVRGYTF. The CDR3 DNA reads TGCAGCGTTGAAGAGACAGTAAGGGGCTACACCTTC.

V usage is TRBV9 and J usage is TRBJ2-5; D possibly uses TRBD1 or TRBD2 (5 bases each). There are 14 residues in the CDR3. V dropped 4 bases and J dropped 2 bases, with 12 bases sitting between them. Germline V gene lookup returns CDR1 SGDLS and CDR2 YYNGEE. In DNA form, the CDR3 reads TGTGCCAGCAGCCCCGGGACGGAACAAGAGACCCAGTACTTC. This encodes CASSPGTEQETQYF.

This chain's CDR3 is CASSTKIGWTGELFF. CDR3 DNA sequence: TGTGCCAGCAGCACTAAAATAGGGTGGACCGGGGAGCTGTTTTTT. The chain has TRBV7-9 and TRBJ2-2; D is ambiguous. Germline CDR1 is SEHNR and CDR2 is FQNEAQ (reference sequence). The V and J ends lost 5 bases and 5 bases respectively, with 15 bases between them. There are 15 residues in the CDR3.

The chain links TRBV7-9 to TRBJ2-1; no reliable D call. Looked up from germline, CDR1 is SEHNR and CDR2 is FQNEAQ (reference sequence). CDR3 length: 14 residues. V lost 2 bases to trimming and J lost 6 bases, with 11 bases between them. The CDR3 nucleotides are TGTGCCAGCAGCTTAAGTCTAGGTCCCAATGAGCAGTTCTTC. This encodes CASSLSLGPNEQFF. The full variable domain, completed using reference TRBV7-9 and TRBJ2-1, is DTGVSQNPRHKITKRGQNVTFRCDPISEHNRLYWYRQTLGQGPEFLTYFQNEAQLEKSRLLSDRFSAERPKGSFSTLEIQRTEQGDSAMYLCASSLSLGPNEQFFGPGTRLTVL.

The V call is TRBV30, the J call TRBJ1-2; D is undetermined. The germline V gene has CDR1 GTSNPN and CDR2 SVGIG (reference sequence). This CDR3 spans 12 amino acids. Trimming took off 1 base at V and 7 bases at J, with 10 bases between the two ends. CDR3 DNA sequence: TGTGCCTGGAGTGCCCCTGAGGGTGGCTACACCTTC. This translates into CAWSAPEGGYTF.